The 16 T cell receptor beta chains in this list originate from one sample, sequenced in a study of blood T cell repertoires in COVID-19. Clones were read by immunoSEQ multiplex PCR, and TCRdb kept only the in-frame ones, dropping some. The repertoire consists of roughly 110,000 clones, with more than 70% occurring once and the leading ten covering nearly 5%. The sequencing sample was made of peripheral blood. The receptor set was obtained from a man aged 35 to 55 with active or convalescent COVID-19.

The J gene is TRBJ2-2, the V gene TRBV2; 10 nucleotides line up with TRBD1. CDR1 and CDR2 (germline): SNHLY, FYNNEI. The CDR3 spans 15 residues. Trimming removed 2 bases from V and 4 bases from J; junction bases left unmatched: 1. The CDR3 here is CASSERDRGTGELFF. The CDR3 bases are TGTGCCAGCAGTGAACGGGACAGGGGCACCGGGGAGCTGTTTTTT. The variable domain in full, with the rest retrieved from reference TRBV2 and TRBJ2-2, is EPEVTQTPSHQVTQMGQEVILRCVPISNHLYFYWYRQILGQKVEFLVSFYNNEISEKSEIFDDQFSVERPDGSNFTLKIRSTKLEDSAMYFCASSERDRGTGELFFGEGSRLTVL.

Worth noting for this clone: One junction end disagrees with the germline gene, perhaps due to a read error. The chain recombines TRBV7-7 with TRBJ2-7; the D gene is possibly TRBD1 (6 bases). In germline, CDR1 is SSHAT, CDR2 FNYEAQ (reference sequence). This CDR3 spans 14 amino acids. The CDR3 nucleotides read TGTGCTAGCAGCTTAGAGCAGGGGTCCTACGAGCAGTACTTC. It encodes CASSLEQGSYEQYF.

The chain is built from TRBV2 and TRBJ1-2; D remains ambiguous. Trimming left V 5 bases short and J 8 bases short, with 9 bases between. Germline loops: CDR1 SNHLY, CDR2 FYNNEI. CDR3 size: 11 residues. In DNA, the CDR3 is TGTGCCAGCAGTTCCGCCGGGGGCTACACCTTC. As protein: CASSSAGGYTF.

The J gene is TRBJ1-6, the V gene TRBV12-1. TRBV12-1 is tagged as a pseudogene. The CDR3 has 15 amino acids. The CDR3 DNA is TGTGCCAGCAGCTCGATGGGGGGTAGGGATTCACCCCTCCACTTT. It translates to CASSSMGGRDSPLHF.

V is TRBV28 and J is TRBJ1-1; 8 bases are shared with TRBD1. Looked up from germline, CDR1 is MDHEN and CDR2 is SYDVKM. The CDR3 runs to 15 residues. V shed 4 bases and J 10 bases; nucleotides not matched to a gene: 14. The CDR3 region is CASSSLPGTGYGAFF. The CDR3 nucleotides are TGTGCCAGCAGTTCGCTACCCGGGACAGGCTACGGAGCTTTCTTT.

This clone was seen just once. This rearrangement joins TRBV19 to TRBJ1-1; possible D gene TRBD1, 6 bases. Per germline, CDR1 LNHDA and CDR2 SQIVND (reference sequence). The CDR3 runs 14 residues. Trimming removed 10 bases from V and 1 base from J, with 16 bases in between. CDR3 nucleotide sequence: TGTGCCATACGTGCCGGGACACCGAACACTGAAGCTTTCTTT. Amino acids: CAIRAGTPNTEAFF.

This chain joins TRBV9 and TRBJ2-7, with D hard to call. CDR1 and CDR2 from the germline V gene are SGDLS and YYNGEE. V was trimmed by 0 bases and J by 0 bases, leaving 16 bases between them. This CDR3 has 17 amino acids. CDR3 amino acids: CASSVEARSASSYEQYF. The CDR3 nucleotides read TGTGCCAGCAGCGTAGAGGCGAGGTCGGCCAGCTCCTACGAGCAGTACTTC.

This chain connects TRBV3-1 (or the pseudogene TRBV3-2) to TRBJ1-1; D not resolved. Between the trimmed V and J ends, which lost 1 base and 4 bases, there was a span of 13 bases. CDR1 is LGHDT and CDR2 is YNNKEL in the germline V gene (reference sequence). This CDR3 has 15 residues. In nucleotides, the CDR3 is TGTGCCAGCAGCCAAGTTAGCGACGGCGGCACTGAAGCTTTCTTT. Translated: CASSQVSDGGTEAFF.

CDR3 DNA: TGTGCCAGCAGCTTATGGGGCCAGCCCCAGCATTTT. Translating gives CASSLWGQPQHF. The chain uses TRBV7-8 and TRBJ1-5, with TRBD1 as a possible D gene (5 bases). Germline-derived CDR1 and CDR2 are SGHVS and FQNEAQ. This CDR3 is built from 12 residues. Trimming cost V 2 bases and J 7 bases, with 6 bases left between them.

V and J are TRBV7-2 and TRBJ1-5, with D uncertain. V lost 4 bases and J 4 bases, leaving 8 bases between the germline ends. Germline CDR1 SGHTA, CDR2 FQGNSA. The CDR3 covers 13 residues. CDR3 region: CASSYGVNQPQHF. In DNA, the CDR3 is TGTGCCAGCAGCTACGGAGTTAATCAGCCCCAGCATTTT. Supplemented by reference TRBV7-2 and TRBJ1-5, the full variable domain reads GAGVSQSPSNKVTEKGKDVELRCDPISGHTALYWYRQSLGQGLEFLIYFQGNSAPDKSGLPSDRFSAERTGGSVSTLTIQRTQQEDSAVYLCASSYGVNQPQHFGDGTRLSIL.

Only a few counts were recorded for this clone. The rearrangement uses TRBV7-2 and TRBJ1-5; D is possibly TRBD1 (6 bases). V was shortened by 5 bases and J by 2 bases, with 25 bases between the two germline ends. This CDR3 has 19 amino acids. The germline V gene encodes CDR1 SGHTA and CDR2 FQGNSA. CDR3: CASSNPGGQARSGNQPQHF. CDR3 DNA: TGTGCCAGCAGCAATCCCGGGGGGCAGGCTCGTTCGGGCAATCAGCCCCAGCATTTT.

V and J are TRBV6-5 and TRBJ2-1; TRBD2 might be the D (6 bases). The CDR3 is made up of 16 amino acids. V was pared by 2 bases and J by 7 bases, with 18 bases between. Per germline, CDR1 MNHEY and CDR2 SVGAGI. DNA of the CDR3: TGTGCCAGCAGTTACCCTCCGGGAGATGGTAGGAATGAGCAGTTCTTC. It yields the protein CASSYPPGDGRNEQFF.

The chain recombines TRBV6-5 with TRBJ1-1; the D is unclear. CDR3 size: 16 residues. Looked up from germline, CDR1 is MNHEY and CDR2 is SVGAGI. The V end lost 4 bases, the J end lost 6 bases, and 21 bases lay between the germline ends. The CDR3 loop reads CASSSKQTVTRAEAFF. The CDR3 bases are TGTGCCAGCAGTTCAAAACAAACAGTCACCCGCGCTGAAGCTTTCTTT.

The chain is built from TRBV5-1 and TRBJ2-3; a weak D match, TRBD1 (6 bases). CDR3 length equals 15 residues. The V end was cut by 9 bases, the J end by 2 bases, with 19 bases between. Germline V gene data show CDR1 as SGHRS and CDR2 as YFSETQ. As DNA, the CDR3 is TGCGCCACCGCTCGACAGGCGCTCCTCACAGATACGCAGTATTTT. The encoded protein is CATARQALLTDTQYF.

This rearrangement joins TRBV7-3 to TRBJ2-2, with 7 positions matching TRBD1. The CDR3 is 20 amino acids. Germline loops: CDR1 SGHTA, CDR2 FQGTGA. V trimming: 5 bases; J trimming: 4 bases; junction bases outside the gene matches: 22. The CDR3 DNA sequence: TGTGCCAGCAGCACACAATACCGGGACAGTTTCTCCACTGGCACCGGGGAGCTGTTTTTT. It specifies CASSTQYRDSFSTGTGELFF.

The chain couples TRBV7-3 to TRBJ2-1, with D possibly being TRBD2 (6 bases). Germline V gene data show CDR1 as SGHTA and CDR2 as FQGTGA. The CDR3 has 16 residues. Trimming shortened V by 8 bases and J by 2 bases, and 19 bases separated the two germline ends. CDR3: CASSLIGGSTYNEQFF. In nucleotides, the CDR3 is TGTGCCAGCTCTTTGATCGGAGGGTCTACCTACAATGAGCAGTTCTTC.